The rows below give T cell receptor beta chains drawn from one sample of a study of OX40 agonist ivuxolimab in advanced cancers. Profiled with immunoSEQ multiplex PCR; TCRdb holds only in-frame clones, not every one. The sample has just over 35,000 clones; about four fifths are singletons. Sample: CD4+ or CD8+ T cells sorted from blood, taken in a trial of the OX40 agonist ivuxolimab. The source is an adult with an advanced solid tumor such as melanoma, head and neck, liver or kidney cancer. The CDR3 runs from the conserved cysteine through the conserved F or W. D genes are given only for firm matches. Clone size is shown for a subset of rows, as once, few, many or a class of expanded clone.

>.|TRBJ2-1|.|TRBV27
CASSLAAPGEQFF
TGTGCCAGCAGTTTAGCCGCCCCCGGAGAGCAGTTCTTC
>.|TRBJ1-2|.|TRBV28
CASGHRGLGGYTF
TGTGCCAGCGGACACCGGGGACTGGGGGGCTACACCTTC
>.|TRBJ1-1|.|TRBV28
CASSSGRINTEAFF
TGTGCCAGCAGCTCCGGACGGATCAACACTGAAGCTTTCTTT
>.|TRBJ1-1|.|TRBV20-1
CSVGPNTEAFF
TGCAGTGTGGGGCCGAACACTGAAGCTTTCTTT
>TRBD1|TRBJ1-4|.|TRBV6-5
CASRSGQGHEKLFF
TGTGCCAGCAGATCGGGACAGGGGCATGAAAAACTGTTTTTT
>TRBD1|TRBJ1-3|.|TRBV13
CASSFTGGGNTIYF
TGTGCCAGCAGCTTTACAGGGGGGGGAAACACCATATATTTT
>TRBD1|TRBJ1-2|.|TRBV5-5
CASSLGQGAFSGYTF
TGTGCCAGCAGCCTGGGACAGGGGGCATTTTCTGGCTACACCTTC
>.|TRBJ1-1|.|TRBV6-1
CASSEWRIGMVSGAFF
TGTGCCAGCAGTGAATGGAGGATCGGAATGGTGTCAGGAGCTTTCTTT
>.|TRBJ1-1|.|TRBV28
CASSYRDTEAFF
TGTGCCAGCAGTTACAGGGACACTGAAGCTTTCTTT
>TRBD2|TRBJ2-2|.|TRBV7-6
CASSGPAGGTGELFF
TGTGCCAGCAGCGGCCCTGCGGGGGGTACCGGGGAGCTGTTTTTT
>.|TRBJ2-5|.|TRBV21-1
CASSKVIRGKQETQYF
TGTGCCAGCAGCAAAGTTATAAGGGGCAAGCAAGAGACCCAGTACTTC
>.|TRBJ2-7|.|TRBV27
CASSPPGGFHEQYF
TGTGCCAGCAGTCCCCCGGGCGGGTTCCACGAGCAGTACTTC
>.|TRBJ2-7|.|TRBV28
CASSPLTGFTYEQYF
TGTGCCAGCAGTCCCCTCACAGGGTTTACCTACGAGCAGTACTTC
>.|TRBJ2-1|.|TRBV19
CASPSLPANYNEQFF
TGTGCCAGTCCTTCCCTCCCGGCAAACTACAATGAGCAGTTCTTC
>TRBD2|TRBJ2-7|medium-sized|TRBV27
CASSLKIGGGRAYEQYF
TGTGCCAGCAGTTTAAAGATTGGTGGCGGGAGGGCCTACGAGCAGTACTTC
>.|TRBJ2-7|.|TRBV7-6
CASSSLDGYEQYF
TGTGCCAGCAGCTCACTGGACGGCTACGAGCAGTACTTC
>TRBD1|TRBJ1-2|.|TRBV2
CASSDGDREFYGYTF
TGTGCCAGCAGTGACGGGGACAGGGAATTCTATGGCTACACCTTC